This TCR beta chain was profiled in a study of early T cells in non-severe SARS-CoV-2 infection. Study as a whole: Chains stayed unpaired after sequencing of bulk RNA from unsorted whole blood. Study-wide results and caveats: Comparison of clonotypes with VDJdb favored anti-spike CD8 responses while missing private and CD4 specificities.

Unique molecular identifiers were added to individual cDNA molecules. TCRdb fed the 5' RACE reads into MiXCR, producing one record per CDR3 protein. The sample has approximately 64,000 distinct CDR3 sequences, 4.9% seen once. This clonotype was seen more than once but under ten times. Its target is not known. Germline-derived CDR1 and CDR2 are LGHNA and YSLEER. The length of the CDR3 is 15 residues. V dropped 1 base and J dropped 10; count of bases not matched to a gene: 7. The sequence came from an adult who was a healthcare worker with PCR-confirmed SARS-CoV-2 infection or an uninfected control (not recorded which). The genes are TRBV4-3 and TRBJ1-6; TRBD1 matches 7 bases. Sequenced material: whole blood. The CDR3 DNA sequence: TGCGCCAGCAGCCAAGGACCCAACAGGGGATCACCCCTCCACTTT. It yields the protein CASSQGPNRGSPLHF.